This T cell receptor beta chain was documented in a study of OX40 agonist ivuxolimab in advanced cancers. Some background on the complete study: Ivuxolimab was an agonistic, fully human IgG2 monoclonal antibody directed against OX40 (CD134), a costimulatory receptor. Intravenous ivuxolimab was administered to patients every 2 weeks at six dose levels: 0.01, 0.1, 0.3, 1.5, 3 and 10 mg/kg. Of the approximately 50 patients in dose escalation, some 20 had hepatocellular carcinoma, some 15 had melanoma, 9 had renal cell carcinoma and 9 had head and neck cancer. The dose-escalation cohort was 82.7% male with a mean age of approximately 60 years, ranging from roughly 20 to 80. Patients were allowed to have had prior anti-PD-1, anti-PD-L1 or anti-CTLA-4 therapy, and 40% to 45% of the dose-escalation patients had previously received checkpoint inhibitors. Partial responses were achieved by three dose-escalation patients, of whom one had hepatocellular carcinoma and two had cutaneous melanoma. The purpose of peripheral TCRbeta sequencing was to test whether ivuxolimab changed TCR sequence diversity and led to clonal T-cell expansion. The monotherapy dose-escalation portion (N of about 57 patients) of the phase I ivuxolimab trial is reported in the paper. The investigation overall reported the following: At doses from 0.1 to 3.0 mg/kg, clonal expansion was seen in both CD4+ and CD8+ blood T cells between baseline and week 6. The antigen specificity of the peripheral T cells that underwent clonal expansion was not determined. Partial responders in the 0.1-3.0 mg/kg groups had among the lowest normalized peripheral clonal expansion, especially among CD8+ T cells. After ivuxolimab, more expanded clones were found on average in CD8+ T cells than in CD4+ T cells. Low levels of normalized T-cell clonal expansion were also shown by some nonresponding patients.

To sequence the TCRbeta CDR3 region, genomic DNA was isolated from the sorted cells. TCRbeta CDR3 regions were sequenced using the immunoSEQ Assay. TCRdb carries this immuneACCESS record with in-frame sequences only. Its versions omit some clonotypes, under half of them owing to an unresolved V gene in the studies checked, with the rest unexplained. This sample gives about 34,000 clones in total; 80% to 85% of them show up just once. The top ten constitute approximately 1.4% of the sample. Patients with autoimmune disease history or receiving systemic immunosuppression were excluded from the trial. Peripheral blood for TCR sequencing was collected from all dose cohorts at baseline, on cycle 4 day 1, and on cycle 7 day 1. Samples came from an open-label, multicenter, first-in-human phase I dose-escalation trial of ivuxolimab. Adults with locally advanced or metastatic melanoma, renal cell, hepatocellular, or head and neck squamous cell carcinoma were enrolled in the trial. CD4+ and CD8+ T cells were sorted separately from peripheral blood before TCR sequencing.

Note on this clone: It has no known antigen specificity. No base quality information exists; no much larger clone differs at one position.

CDR3 length: 15 amino acids, cysteine to phenylalanine. The retained sequence is limited to the CDR3, 45 bases, with the frame set at the first base. Trimming leaves V shorter by 8 bases and J shorter by 8 bases, with the junction holding 15 bases beyond the gene matches. The germline V gene yields SGHTA for CDR1 and FQGNSA for CDR2. The chain was built from TRBV7-2 and TRBJ2-1; TRBD1 agrees with 7 junctional bases. This TCR came from an adult with an advanced solid tumor such as melanoma, head and neck, liver or kidney cancer. The sample consisted of CD4+ or CD8+ T cells sorted from blood, taken in a trial of the OX40 agonist ivuxolimab. The CDR3 reads as follows: CASHRGVGREDEQFF. The DNA sequence reads TGTGCCAGCCACAGGGGTGTGGGCCGTGAGGATGAGCAGTTCTTC.